The rows below give T cell receptor beta chains drawn from one sample of a study of identifying expanded T cells in peripheral blood. The table came from immunoSEQ multiplex PCR; TCRdb's copy has only in-frame clones and leaves some out. The profile shows about 91,000 clones, around 88% of them singletons. Material: blood. The receptor source for this set is a person aged 18 to 75 in good health. CDR3s include the opening cysteine and the closing phenylalanine or tryptophan. Each record gives: J gene, V gene, CDR3 protein.

TRBJ2-3 TRBV6-4 CASSDATSGGGTDTQYF
TRBJ2-3 TRBV9 CASSASIAKGDTQYF
TRBJ1-4 TRBV4-2 CASSQGSGRGNEKLFF
TRBJ2-5 TRBV5-4 CASSQGTYQETQYF
TRBJ1-5 TRBV20-1 CSAGGQPQHF
TRBJ1-6 TRBV7-9 CASTLSDRGNSPLHF
TRBJ2-5 TRBV7-3 CASSPRGSQETQYF
TRBJ1-6 TRBV5-1 CASSETGFQNSPLHF
TRBJ2-7 TRBV19 CASSIESSVFYEQYF
TRBJ2-3 TRBV5-1 CASSLYSEGDTQYF
TRBJ1-2 TRBV9 CASKRADYGYTF
TRBJ1-4 TRBV27 CASSRTATNEKLFF
TRBJ2-7 TRBV5-1 CASSLEQAPSKQYF
TRBJ2-1 TRBV27 CASSSWDSTYNEQFF
TRBJ2-5 TRBV5-1 CASSDDRAPETQYF
TRBJ1-1 TRBV19 CASSIVPGSDEAFF
TRBJ1-3 TRBV4-2 CASSQEGGTGGNTIYF
TRBJ2-1 TRBV30 CAGENGSVYNEQFF
TRBJ2-1 TRBV7-6 CASSHGLADYNEQFF
TRBJ2-3 TRBV19 CASASTSGGGLSSTDTQYF
TRBJ1-5 TRBV4-1 CASSQQDRGYQPQHF
TRBJ2-5 TRBV9 CASSVGGEETQYF
TRBJ2-5 TRBV5-4 CASSLTSGRAQETQYF
TRBJ2-5 TRBV5-1 CASSPRDGETQYF
TRBJ1-1 TRBV7-8 CASSFPRTGEMNTEAFF
TRBJ2-3 TRBV5-4 CASSLELAWADTQYF
TRBJ2-2 TRBV4-3 CASSQDSGLETGELFF
TRBJ2-7 TRBV2 CASSDWGSLYEQYF
TRBJ1-1 TRBV5-1 CASSLVGRSEAFF
TRBJ1-2 TRBV6-1 CASSDPRPSGRGDGYTF
TRBJ1-2 TRBV30 CAWVASGSGGYTF
TRBJ1-2 TRBV28 CASRSGGSDYGYTF
TRBJ2-5 TRBV28 CASSYRGPETQYF
TRBJ1-5 TRBV19 CASSPTRDRGANQPQHF
TRBJ1-1 TRBV10-3 CATGGAIGVDEAFF
TRBJ2-6 TRBV19 CASSIGGSGANVLTF
TRBJ2-5 TRBV7-9 CASSLLLGQKETQYF
TRBJ2-5 TRBV10-3 CAISGSSGAQETQYF
TRBJ2-3 TRBV5-4 CASNLLEGGSTDTQYF
TRBJ2-2 TRBV5-1 CASSEGTGAYTGELFF
TRBJ2-2 TRBV4-2 CASSQDVVSTGELFF
TRBJ2-5 TRBV28 CASSFVLVAGGLQETQYF
TRBJ2-7 TRBV10-3 CAISGRTYEQYF
TRBJ2-1 TRBV5-1 CASSGGTTYNEQFF
TRBJ2-7 TRBV7-3 CASSLGLGADSYEQYF
. TRBV7-4 CASSPYYEQYF
TRBJ2-7 TRBV19 CASNARSSYEQYF
TRBJ1-1 TRBV7-7 CASSFRLNTEAFF